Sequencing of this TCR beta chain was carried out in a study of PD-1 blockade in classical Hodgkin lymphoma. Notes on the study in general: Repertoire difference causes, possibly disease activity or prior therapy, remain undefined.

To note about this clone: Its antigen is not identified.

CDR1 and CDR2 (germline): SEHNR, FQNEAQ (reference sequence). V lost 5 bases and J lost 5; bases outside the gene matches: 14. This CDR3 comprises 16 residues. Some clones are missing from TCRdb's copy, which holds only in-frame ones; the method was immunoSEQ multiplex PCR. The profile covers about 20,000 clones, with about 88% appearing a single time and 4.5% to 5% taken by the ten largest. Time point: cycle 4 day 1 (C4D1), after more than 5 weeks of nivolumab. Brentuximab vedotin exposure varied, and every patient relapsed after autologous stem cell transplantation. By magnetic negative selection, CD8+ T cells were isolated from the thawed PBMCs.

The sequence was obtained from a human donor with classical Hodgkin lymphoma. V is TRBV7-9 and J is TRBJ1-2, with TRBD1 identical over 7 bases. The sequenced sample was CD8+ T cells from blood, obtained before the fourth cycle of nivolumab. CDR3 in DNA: TGTGCCAGCAGCGGACGAACAGGGGAAAAAGGTTATGGCTACACCTTC. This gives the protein CASSGRTGEKGYGYTF.